These 16 T cell receptor beta chains originate from one sample sequenced in a study of cytomegalovirus exposure and HLA in healthy donors. The PCR ran on 60 Vbeta and 13 Jbeta primers. The data were produced by immunoSEQ multiplex PCR, yet TCRdb's version contains in-frame clones alone and is incomplete. The sample shows 90,000 to 110,000 clones, around 86% of them seen only once. The sequenced sample consisted of PBMCs. The receptors here all came from a woman aged 30 to 39 in good health and CMV-seronegative.

The CDR3 is CASSRTASTDTQYF. The CDR3 DNA sequence: TGTGCCAGCAGTAGGACAGCTAGCACAGATACGCAGTATTTT. The chain links TRBV6-6 to TRBJ2-3; D possibly corresponds to TRBD1 (6 bases). The CDR3 extends over 14 amino acids. CDR1 is MNHNY, CDR2 SVGAGI, per germline (reference sequence). V was trimmed by 5 bases and J by 0 bases, leaving 9 bases between them.

The chain recombines TRBV4-2 with TRBJ2-3, with 10 bases lining up with TRBD2. V lost 1 base, J lost 2 bases, and 6 bases stayed unmatched. This CDR3 contains 17 residues. Germline CDR1 and CDR2: LGHNA and YNFKEQ. CDR3 nucleotides: TGTGCCAGCAGCCAAGTGGCTAGCGGGAGATACACAGATACGCAGTATTTT. This sequence encodes CASSQVASGRYTDTQYF.

This chain uses TRBV6-1 with TRBJ1-2, with 9 bases that match TRBD1. CDR3 length: 15 residues. From germline, CDR1 is MNHNS and CDR2 SASEGT. V shed 6 bases, J shed 8 bases, and the junction held 13 bases outside the gene matches. The DNA of the CDR3 is TGTGCCAGCAGCCCAACAGGGGGCTCCGTCGGCGGCTACACCTTC. This encodes CASSPTGGSVGGYTF.

V is TRBV5-6 and J is TRBJ2-1; D is perhaps TRBD1 (5 bases). Between the trimmed V and J ends, which lost 1 base and 0 bases, there was a span of 14 bases. Germline CDR1 SGHDT, CDR2 YYEEEE. The CDR3 spans 17 residues. The CDR3 bases are TGTGCCAGCAGCTTGTCGTACCAGGGATACTCCTACAATGAGCAGTTCTTC. Translation gives CASSLSYQGYSYNEQFF.

V usage is TRBV5-6 and J usage is TRBJ1-1; D not resolved. Looked up from germline, CDR1 is SGHDT and CDR2 is YYEEEE. This CDR3 has 13 residues. With 4 bases removed from V and 1 base from J, the gap between germline ends came to 8 bases. CDR3 sequence reads: CASSPDKNTEAFF. As DNA, the CDR3 is TGTGCCAGCAGCCCCGACAAGAACACTGAAGCTTTCTTT.

J is TRBJ2-1 and V is TRBV28; 11 nucleotides match TRBD2. The V segment lost 3 bases and the J segment 4 bases; nucleotides outside the gene matches: 5. Germline V gene sequence: CDR1 MDHEN, CDR2 SYDVKM. This CDR3 spans 16 amino acids. This CDR3 is CASSLGLAGGYNEQFF. CDR3 bases: TGTGCCAGCAGTTTGGGGCTAGCGGGAGGATACAATGAGCAGTTCTTC.

The rearrangement joins TRBV18 to TRBJ2-5, with D perhaps TRBD2 (6 bases). Germline CDR1 KGHSH, CDR2 LQKENI. Trimming shortened V by 3 bases and J by 0 bases, and 8 bases separated the two germline ends. The CDR3 contains 14 residues. The CDR3 here is CASSPQRDQETQYF. DNA for the CDR3: TGTGCCAGCTCACCCCAGCGGGACCAAGAGACCCAGTACTTC.

This clone showed up many times. The chain has TRBV25-1 and TRBJ1-1; 7 positions agree with TRBD1. This CDR3 has 14 amino acids. Germline lookup yields CDR1 MGHDK and CDR2 SYGVNS. J was trimmed by 3 bases and V by 4 bases; bases with no gene match: 5. This CDR3 is CASSAFQGDTEAFF. The CDR3 DNA sequence: TGTGCCAGCAGTGCATTCCAGGGGGACACTGAAGCTTTCTTT.

The chain joins TRBV21-1 to TRBJ1-1. TRBV21-1 corresponds to a pseudogene. The CDR3 is made up of 13 amino acids. The CDR3 is CASSTVIEVRAFF. In DNA form, the CDR3 reads TGTGCCAGCAGCACAGTAATCGAGGTTAGAGCTTTCTTT.

The chain recombines TRBV5-1 with TRBJ2-7, with 8 bases that match TRBD1. Germline loops: CDR1 SGHRS, CDR2 YFSETQ. This CDR3 comprises 15 residues. J was trimmed by 2 bases and V by 4 bases; bases with no gene match: 8. This CDR3 is CASSVRQGTAYEQYF. DNA of the CDR3: TGCGCCAGCAGCGTAAGACAGGGGACGGCCTACGAGCAGTACTTC.

CDR3 in amino acids: CASTDSFATNEKLFF. DNA of the CDR3: TGTGCCAGTACCGACAGTTTCGCAACTAATGAAAAACTGTTTTTT. The chain links TRBV19 to TRBJ1-4; weak D call: TRBD1 (5 bases). The CDR3 covers 15 residues. V was cut by 7 bases and J by 0 bases, with 12 bases left in between. Germline assignment: CDR1 LNHDA and CDR2 SQIVND (reference sequence).

The J gene is TRBJ2-1, the V gene TRBV4-1; D is undetermined. The CDR3 is made up of 16 amino acids. Trimming pared 2 bases from V and 0 bases from J, leaving 11 bases between. CDR1 MGHRA and CDR2 YSYEKL come from the germline V gene. The CDR3 is CASSQPTSSSYNEQFF. The CDR3 DNA follows: TGCGCCAGCAGCCAACCTACTTCGAGCTCCTACAATGAGCAGTTCTTC.

This sequence joins TRBV2 and TRBJ2-1, with TRBD1 matching over 8 bases. This CDR3 has 16 amino acids. The germline CDR1 and CDR2 sequences are SNHLY and FYNNEI. CDR3 in DNA: TGTGTGTGGGGACAGGTCGCAAAAAGCTCCTACAATGAGCAGTTCTTC. Amino acid sequence: CVWGQVAKSSYNEQFF.

The V gene is TRBV14, the J gene TRBJ2-3; TRBD2 matches at 7 bases. The CDR3 is 15 residues long. V shed 2 bases, J shed 0 bases, and the junction held 2 bases outside the gene matches. Germline lookup yields CDR1 SGHDN and CDR2 FVKESK. DNA of the CDR3: TGTGCCAGCAGCCAACAACTAGCGAGCACAGATACGCAGTATTTT. Translating it yields CASSQQLASTDTQYF.

This rearrangement joins TRBV6-5 to TRBJ1-3; no clear D. The CDR3 contains 12 residues. V was shortened by 7 bases and J by 1 base, with 5 bases between the two germline ends. The germline V gene encodes CDR1 MNHEY and CDR2 SVGAGI. CDR3 sequence (DNA): TGTGCCAGCACTTCTTCTGGAAACACCATATATTTT. Protein: CASTSSGNTIYF.

The genes are TRBV6-1 and TRBJ2-7; possible D gene TRBD1, 5 bases. Germline assignment: CDR1 MNHNS and CDR2 SASEGT. This CDR3 contains 15 residues. Trimming took off 0 bases at V and 3 bases at J, with 12 bases between the two ends. CDR3 region: CASSEAPQAVYEQYF. CDR3 sequence (DNA): TGTGCCAGCAGTGAAGCCCCACAGGCAGTCTACGAGCAGTACTTC.